The 18 T cell receptor beta chains below all came from one sample that was sequenced in a study of cytomegalovirus exposure and HLA in healthy donors. Both 60 Vbeta primers and 13 Jbeta primers went into the PCR. Data came from immunoSEQ multiplex PCR; TCRdb stores just in-frame clones and leaves some out. The sample consists of roughly 99,000 clones, around three quarters of them appearing once. Sequenced sample: PBMCs. The receptors here all came from a male donor in good health and CMV-seropositive.

The chain recombines TRBV4-1 with TRBJ2-7; TRBD1 aligns across 7 bases. This CDR3 comprises 14 residues. J lost 3 bases, V lost 4 bases, and 6 bases had no gene match. The germline gives CDR1 MGHRA, CDR2 YSYEKL. The CDR3 nucleotides read TGCGCCAGCAGCCCGAGTCAGGGGGTCTACGAGCAGTACTTC. Protein product: CASSPSQGVYEQYF.

The chain recombines TRBV11-2 with TRBJ2-7; D is ambiguous. Germline-derived CDR1 and CDR2 are SGHAT and FQNNGV. There are 13 residues in the CDR3. Deletions cut 5 bases from V and 2 bases from J, with 10 bases between. This chain's CDR3 is CASSKALTYEQYF. The CDR3 bases are TGTGCCAGCAGCAAAGCCCTGACCTACGAGCAGTACTTC.

The V call is TRBV6-1, the J call TRBJ2-5; 7 bases match TRBD2. With 4 bases clipped from V and 2 bases from J, the junction kept 4 bases outside the gene matches. This CDR3 is 14 amino acids long. Germline V gives CDR1 MNHNS, CDR2 SASEGT. CDR3 residues: CASSAWGGQETQYF. Here the CDR3 DNA reads TGTGCCAGCAGTGCGTGGGGGGGACAAGAGACCCAGTACTTC.

This chain uses TRBV5-1 with TRBJ2-7, with D perhaps TRBD2 (6 bases). Trimming removed 3 bases at V and 4 bases at J, with 17 bases between. This CDR3 contains 15 residues. In germline, CDR1 is SGHRS, CDR2 YFSETQ. The CDR3, as DNA: TGCGCCAGCAGCTCTTTTGCCGGGGACTCATACGAGCAGTACTTC. Translated, it gives CASSSFAGDSYEQYF. The full variable domain, in which reference TRBV5-1 and TRBJ2-7 provide the parts outside the CDR3, is KAGVTQTPRYLIKTRGQQVTLSCSPISGHRSVSWYQQTPGQGLQFLFEYFSETQRNKGNFPGRFSGRQFSNSRSEMNVSTLELGDSALYLCASSSFAGDSYEQYFGPGTRLTVT.

J is TRBJ1-3 and V is TRBV7-9; D is unresolved. The ends were cut back, 10 bases at V and 4 bases at J, with 14 bases in the middle. The CDR3 loop spans 13 amino acids. The germline V gene encodes CDR1 SEHNR and CDR2 FQNEAQ (reference sequence). This CDR3 reads CATSLVGGNTIYF. The CDR3, as DNA: TGTGCCACCTCGTTGGTGGGCGGAAACACCATATATTTT.

CDR3 coding DNA: TGTGCCAGCAGTCTCCGGGACAGGGAGACCCGTGACACGCAGTATTTT. Its protein product is CASSLRDRETRDTQYF. The chain carries TRBV4-2 and TRBJ2-3, with 9 bases fitting TRBD1. CDR1 is LGHNA, CDR2 YNFKEQ, per germline. The CDR3 has 16 residues. The V gene end was trimmed by 6 bases and the J gene end by 9 bases; junction bases not matched to a gene: 16.

V is TRBV7-2 and J is TRBJ2-3, with 9 positions matching TRBD2. Germline lookup yields CDR1 SGHTA and CDR2 FQGNSA. Trimming removed 4 bases from V and 3 bases from J; junction bases left unmatched: 14. This CDR3 comprises 18 residues. DNA of the CDR3: TGTGCCAGCAGCTCAAGGGGCCGACTAGCGGTAGGGACAGATACGCAGTATTTT. This encodes CASSSRGRLAVGTDTQYF.

The V gene is TRBV19, the J gene TRBJ2-5; TRBD2 is a possible D gene (6 bases). Trimming removed 3 bases at V and 0 bases at J, with 14 bases between. This CDR3 comprises 16 residues. Germline V gives CDR1 LNHDA, CDR2 SQIVND (reference sequence). The CDR3 loop reads CASSIRGGSYQETQYF. The CDR3 DNA sequence: TGTGCCAGTAGTATTCGTGGGGGGTCGTACCAAGAGACCCAGTACTTC. Full variable domain (rest looked up from reference TRBV19 and TRBJ2-5): DGGITQSPKYLFRKEGQNVTLSCEQNLNHDAMYWYRQDPGQGLRLIYYSQIVNDFQKGDIAEGYSVSREKKESFPLTVTSAQKNPTAFYLCASSIRGGSYQETQYFGPGTRLLVL.

The V call is TRBV9, the J call TRBJ2-5, with 8 bases identical to TRBD2. This CDR3 is 14 amino acids long. Trimming removed 4 bases from V and 5 bases from J; junction bases left unmatched: 7. Germline CDR1 and CDR2: SGDLS and YYNGEE. The CDR3 DNA reads as TGTGCCAGCAGCCCTCGGACTAGCAGGGAGACCCAGTACTTC. This sequence encodes CASSPRTSRETQYF. Full variable domain (missing parts from reference TRBV9 and TRBJ2-5): DSGVTQTPKHLITATGQRVTLRCSPRSGDLSVYWYQQSLDQGLQFLIQYYNGEERAKGNILERFSAQQFPDLHSELNLSSLELGDSALYFCASSPRTSRETQYFGPGTRLLVL.

This chain uses TRBV12-5 with TRBJ2-1, with D maybe TRBD2 (5 bases). V was pared by 7 bases and J by 7 bases, with 14 bases between. Germline lookup yields CDR1 LGHNT and CDR2 FRNRAP. The CDR3 totals 13 residues. CDR3 nucleotides: TGTGCTAGTGCCCCACGGGGTTTAAATGAGCAGTTCTTC. This sequence encodes CASAPRGLNEQFF. Supplemented by reference TRBV12-5 and TRBJ2-1, the full variable domain reads DARVTQTPRHKVTEMGQEVTMRCQPILGHNTVFWYRQTMMQGLELLAYFRNRAPLDDSGMPKDRFSAEMPDATLATLKIQPSEPRDSAVYFCASAPRGLNEQFFGPGTRLTVL.

The V and J genes are TRBV5-1 and TRBJ2-1; 7 positions match TRBD1. Germline CDR1 SGHRS, CDR2 YFSETQ. Trimming cost V 3 bases and J 8 bases; bases outside gene matches: 2. The CDR3 length is 12 residues. The DNA of the CDR3 is TGCGCCAGCAGCTCTCAGGGGGATGAGCAGTTCTTC. Amino acids: CASSSQGDEQFF.

In its sample, this clone was seen a few times. J is TRBJ2-6 and V is TRBV29-1; perhaps TRBD1 as D (6 bases). Germline CDR1 is SQVTM and CDR2 is ANQGSEA. The length of the CDR3 is 15 residues. CDR3 sequence reads: CSGLSTGSGANVLTF. The CDR3 nucleotides are TGCAGTGGTTTGAGCACAGGGTCAGGGGCCAACGTCCTGACTTTC.

The V gene is TRBV29-1, the J gene TRBJ1-1, with a possible D match to TRBD1 (6 bases). Germline loops: CDR1 SQVTM, CDR2 ANQGSEA. The ends were cut back, 6 bases at V and 3 bases at J, with 14 bases in the middle. The CDR3 runs to 13 residues. CDR3 residues: CSVPQGFDTEAFF. The CDR3, as DNA: TGCAGCGTACCCCAGGGGTTCGACACTGAAGCTTTCTTT.

The V and J genes are TRBV6-5 and TRBJ2-5; 9 nucleotides agree with TRBD1. Germline V gene data show CDR1 as MNHEY and CDR2 as SVGAGI. The CDR3 sequence is 14 residues long. The V gene end was trimmed by 7 bases and the J gene end by 5 bases; junction bases not matched to a gene: 8. CDR3 sequence reads: CASTDRGRGETQYF. As DNA, the CDR3 is TGTGCCAGCACGGACAGGGGTAGAGGGGAGACCCAGTACTTC.

The V gene is TRBV27, the J gene TRBJ2-3, with TRBD1 matching 8 bases. This CDR3 is 15 amino acids long. V was clipped by 2 bases and J by 0 bases; unmatched bases: 1. CDR1 and CDR2 from the germline V gene are MNHEY and SMNVEV (reference sequence). The CDR3 DNA is TGTGCCAGCAGTTTACGGACAGGGAGCACAGATACGCAGTATTTT. It encodes CASSLRTGSTDTQYF.

The V call is TRBV6-5, the J call TRBJ1-2; 8 bases map to TRBD1. The junction had 8 bases not matched to a gene; V was cut back by 6 bases and J by 8 bases. The V gene's germline CDR1 is MNHEY and CDR2 SVGAGI. The length of the CDR3 is 13 residues. CDR3 nucleotides: TGTGCCAGCAGGAGCGGACAGGGTATGGGCTACACCTTC. Encoded protein: CASRSGQGMGYTF.

The V and J genes are TRBV7-2 and TRBJ1-1, with D unresolved. CDR1 and CDR2 (germline): SGHTA, FQGNSA. The CDR3 is 13 amino acids. V shed 5 bases and J shed 0 bases, with 7 bases lying between them. The CDR3 nucleotides read TGTGCCAGCAGCCCAGAAATGAACACTGAAGCTTTCTTT. Translating it yields CASSPEMNTEAFF.

This chain joins TRBV2 and TRBJ2-5; D gene uncertain. The J call is in doubt because the DNA end fits TRBJ2-7 better. CDR3 size: 13 residues. CDR1 SNHLY and CDR2 FYNNEI come from the germline V gene. CDR3 amino acids: CASSEYLIYEQYF. The CDR3, as DNA: TGTGCCAGCAGTGAGTATCTGATCTACGAGCAGTACTTC.